These T cell receptor beta chains were read from a single sample in a study of human T cells and chemical hapten exposure. MiXCR, run by TCRdb on the 5' RACE reads, gives a single entry per CDR3 protein. There are tens of thousands of distinct CDR3 sequences in the sample; 6% to 8.5% occur only once, and 2% to 2.5% lies in the top ten. These receptors were taken from a male donor in good health. CDR3s include the opening cysteine and the closing phenylalanine or tryptophan. A D gene is named only where the DNA matches it firmly. Clone size is not always given. Where it is, it says once, few, many or a class for expanded clones.

v_gene	d_gene	abundance	j_gene	CDR3nt	CDR3aa
TRBV6-2/TRBV6-3	-	few	TRBJ2-2	TGTGCCAGCAGTTACTCCAGAGGGGCCGGGGAGCTGTTTTTT	CASSYSRGAGELFF
TRBV24-1	-	many	TRBJ2-4	TGTGCCACCAGTGGGGGGGCTGGGGGCAAAAACATTCAGTACTTC	CATSGGAGGKNIQYF
TRBV12-3/TRBV12-4	-	few	TRBJ2-7	TGTGCCAGCAGTCCCTTGGGCGGCGAGCAGTACTTC	CASSPLGGEQYF
TRBV19	-	few	TRBJ1-1	TGTGCCAGTAGTATGCGGACGGCTGAAGCTTTCTTT	CASSMRTAEAFF
TRBV5-1	-	-	TRBJ2-5	TGCGCCAGCAGCTTGGGTATATTAGCGGACCAGCGTACCCAGTACTTC	CASSLGILADQRTQYF
TRBV12-3/TRBV12-4	TRBD1	-	TRBJ1-5	TGTGCCAGCAGTTTGGGAGACAGGGGAAGACGGGAGAATCAGCCCCAGCATTTT	CASSLGDRGRRENQPQHF
TRBV12-3/TRBV12-4	-	-	TRBJ2-3	TGTGCCAGCAGCCCGGGGGGCCGCACAGATACGCAGTATTTT	CASSPGGRTDTQYF
TRBV14	-	-	TRBJ2-5	TGTGCCAGCAGCCAATCCGTGACCCAGTACTTC	CASSQSVTQYF
TRBV4-1	-	-	TRBJ2-6	TGCGCCAGCAGCCAAGATACGGCAGGGCCCTACCCTGGGGCCAACGTCCTGACTTTC	CASSQDTAGPYPGANVLTF
TRBV11-2	-	-	TRBJ2-7	TGTGCCAGCAGCTTAGATATAGGACCCACCTACGAGCAGTACTTC	CASSLDIGPTYEQYF
TRBV19	-	few	TRBJ1-6	TGTGCCAGTAGTATTGGGGGGTCACCCCTCCACTTT	CASSIGGSPLHF
TRBV7-2	TRBD1	many	TRBJ1-2	TGTGCCAGCAGCTTACGAGGGACAGGAGAGTCTGGCTACACCTTC	CASSLRGTGESGYTF
TRBV27	-	few	TRBJ1-5	TGTGCCAGCAGTCCAATTGGGGGGGTTCAGCCCCAGCATTTT	CASSPIGGVQPQHF
TRBV4-1	-	-	TRBJ1-3	TGCACCAGCAGCCAAGAGGGTAGGGGCGACACCATATATTTT	CTSSQEGRGDTIYF
TRBV12-3/TRBV12-4	TRBD1	-	TRBJ1-2	TGTGCCAGCAGTCCACAGGGGGCGGCTAACTATGGCTACACCTTC	CASSPQGAANYGYTF
TRBV29-1	-	few	TRBJ1-4	TGCAGCGTTCAATGGAAAGAAAAACTGTTTTTT	CSVQWKEKLFF
TRBV6-4	TRBD2	many	TRBJ2-1	TGTGCCAGCAGTGACGCCGCAGCGGGAGGTTACAATGAGCAGTTCTTC	CASSDAAAGGYNEQFF
TRBV10-3	-	-	TRBJ2-3	TGTGCCATCAGTGTCCTAGGGACAGATACGCAGTATTTT	CAISVLGTDTQYF
TRBV7-9	-	-	TRBJ2-2	TGTGCCAGCAGCCTAAACTCCGGGGAGCTGTTTTTT	CASSLNSGELFF
TRBV3-1	TRBD2	few	TRBJ2-2	TGTGCCAGCAGCTGGACTAGCGGGATCACCGGGGAGCTGTTTTTT	CASSWTSGITGELFF
TRBV19	TRBD2	-	TRBJ2-3	TGTGCCAGTAGTTCCAGCCTAGCGGACCTCACAGATACGCAGTATTTT	CASSSSLADLTDTQYF
TRBV7-8	TRBD1	-	TRBJ2-7	TGTGCCAGCAGCCCCGGGACAGGGTGGGACGAGCAGTACTTC	CASSPGTGWDEQYF
TRBV6-5	TRBD1	-	TRBJ2-1	TGTGCCAGCAGGGAGACAGGGTACAATGAGCAGTTCTTC	CASRETGYNEQFF
TRBV13	TRBD1	-	TRBJ2-6	TGTGCCAGCAGCTTAGACAGGGGCTCTGGGGCCAACGTCCTGACTTTC	CASSLDRGSGANVLTF
TRBV14	TRBD2	few	TRBJ2-7	TGTGCCAGCAGCCAAGTACCTAGCGGGAGGGCCGCCTTCGCCGAGCAGTACTTC	CASSQVPSGRAAFAEQYF
TRBV18	TRBD1	many	TRBJ1-4	TGTGCCAGCTCACCGCCGGGACAGGGGAATGAAAAACTGTTTTTT	CASSPPGQGNEKLFF
TRBV2	TRBD2	many	TRBJ2-1	TGTGCCAGCAGCGTACTAGCGGGGGATTCTCTCTTC	CASSVLAGDSLF
TRBV6-4	-	few	TRBJ1-5	TGTGCCAGCAGTGACTCGACAAGGGGAGCTAGCAATCAGCCCCAGCATTTT	CASSDSTRGASNQPQHF
TRBV20-1	-	-	TRBJ1-3	TGCAGTGCTAGAGTGCGGGAACCTGGAAACACCATATATTTT	CSARVREPGNTIYF
TRBV5-1	-	-	TRBJ1-1	TGCGCCAGCAGCTTCGGGGGGTTTACTGAAGCTTTCTTT	CASSFGGFTEAFF
TRBV16	-	many	TRBJ1-5	TGTGCCAGCAGCCAATTTCAAGCGAGCAATCAGCCCCAGCATTTT	CASSQFQASNQPQHF
TRBV6-2/TRBV6-3	-	-	TRBJ2-5	TGTGCCAGCAGCCGACTGGAACTAAGGATGACCCAGTACTTC	CASSRLELRMTQYF
TRBV20-1	TRBD2	-	TRBJ2-3	TGCAGTGTCATTCCTCTAGCGGGGGGGCCGGGGAATACGCAGTATTTT	CSVIPLAGGPGNTQYF
TRBV3-1	-	few	TRBJ1-2	TGTGCCAGCAGCCAAGACAGTGCCTATGGCTACACCTTC	CASSQDSAYGYTF
TRBV7-8	-	many	TRBJ1-5	TGTGCCAGCAGCAAGGGCGGGCGCATCAATCAGCCCCAGCATTTT	CASSKGGRINQPQHF
TRBV15	TRBD2	many	TRBJ2-7	TGTGCCACCAGCGGACTAGCGGGGGGGCGCTACGAGCAGTACTTC	CATSGLAGGRYEQYF
TRBV11-2	-	-	TRBJ2-5	TGTGCCAGCAGCTTAGGCCCCTCCGCACAAGAGACCCAGTACTTC	CASSLGPSAQETQYF
TRBV6-6	TRBD1	-	TRBJ1-1	TGTGCACAGGGGGCAGGTGACACTGAAGCTTTCTTT	CAQGAGDTEAFF
TRBV7-3	-	-	TRBJ2-1	TGTGCCAGCAGCCCCTGGGGCGGAGTTAACTCCAATGAGCAGTTCTTC	CASSPWGGVNSNEQFF
TRBV7-2	-	few	TRBJ2-5	TGTGCCAGCAGCTTCCCGACAGCGACGCTCGAGACCCAGTACTTC	CASSFPTATLETQYF
TRBV6-6	-	many	TRBJ2-3	TGTGCCAGCAGTTACTCTACAGGGAGCACAGATACGCAGTATTTT	CASSYSTGSTDTQYF
TRBV3-1	TRBD2	-	TRBJ2-7	TGTGCCAGCAGCCGGACTAGCGGGATTCGCGAGCAGTACTTC	CASSRTSGIREQYF